The rows below give T cell receptor beta chains drawn from one sample of a study of CD8+CD57+ T cells in acquired aplastic anemia. TCRdb reprocessed the reads with MiXCR, giving one entry per CDR3 protein. This table holds some 140,000 distinct CDR3 sequences, approximately 52% found once. Input material: sorted CD4+, CD8+, or CD8+CD57+ T cells (not recorded which) from PBMCs. These TCRs come from a human donor with aplastic anemia. Both conserved end residues are part of each CDR3. D genes are given only for firm matches. Some rows mark clone size as missing; the rest say once, few, many or name a class of expanded clone.

length	size	V	J	D	DNA	CDR3
12	once	TRBV9	TRBJ1-6	NA	TGTGCCAGCAACCACTCTAATTCACCCCTCCACTTT	CASNHSNSPLHF
12	many	TRBV6-1	TRBJ2-7	TRBD2	TGTGCCTCGGGGGGGTTCTCCTACGAGCAGTACTTC	CASGGFSYEQYF
14	NA	TRBV20-1	TRBJ1-2	NA	TGCAGTGCTCCTGCTGGGGACGGTGGCTATGGCTACACCTTC	CSAPAGDGGYGYTF
13	NA	TRBV29-1	TRBJ1-1	NA	TGCAGCCTCAGGGAGGGGAGTGACACTGAAGCTTTCTTT	CSLREGSDTEAFF
16	NA	TRBV9	TRBJ2-5	TRBD2	TGTGCCAGCAGCGTAGGCCTAGCGGGAGTAGGGGAGACCCAGTACTTC	CASSVGLAGVGETQYF
14	NA	TRBV19	TRBJ2-1	NA	TGTGCCAGTAGTATTACGGGAGTGGTCAATGAGCAGTTCTTC	CASSITGVVNEQFF
17	NA	TRBV11-2	TRBJ2-7	TRBD1	TGTGCCAGCAGCTCAATAGGGGACAGGGCCCATTTCTACGAGCAGTACTTC	CASSSIGDRAHFYEQYF
16	many	TRBV14	TRBJ2-1	NA	TGTGCCAGCAGCCAAGAAGGGTCGGGCATCCGGGATGAGCAGTTCTTC	CASSQEGSGIRDEQFF
15	few	TRBV20-1	TRBJ2-7	TRBD2	TGCAGTGCTACCAGACTAGCGGGAGGGCCGGATGAGCAGTACTTC	CSATRLAGGPDEQYF
14	NA	TRBV10-3	TRBJ1-2	NA	TGTGCCATCAGTCCCCCCTCTGGGGCCTATGGCTACACCTTC	CAISPPSGAYGYTF
14	few	TRBV19	TRBJ1-1	NA	TGTGCCAGTAGTAAGCACGGGGTGAACACTGAAGCTTTCTTT	CASSKHGVNTEAFF
14	many	TRBV19	TRBJ1-6	TRBD1	TGTGCCAGTAGTATTACAGGGGATCTTTCACCCCTCCACTTT	CASSITGDLSPLHF
13	many	TRBV20-1	TRBJ2-5	TRBD1	TGCAGTGCGCCACAGGGGGCTGGAGAGACCCAGTACTTC	CSAPQGAGETQYF
14	NA	TRBV20-1	TRBJ2-7	TRBD1	TGCAGTGCTAGAGCGGGCGACAGGGTCTACGAGCAGTACTTC	CSARAGDRVYEQYF
12	NA	TRBV24-1	TRBJ2-7	NA	TGTGCCACCAGTGACTCCACGTACGAGCAGTACTTC	CATSDSTYEQYF
18	many	TRBV4-2	TRBJ2-7	NA	TGTGCCAGCAGCCAAGATAAGGGGAATTTGCCCCGCTCCTACGAGCAGTACTTC	CASSQDKGNLPRSYEQYF
13	few	TRBV14	TRBJ2-5	NA	TGTGCCAGCAGCCAAACTCTCCAAGAGACCCAGTACTTC	CASSQTLQETQYF
18	NA	TRBV5-4	TRBJ2-5	TRBD2	TGTGCCAACAGCTCCCCGGGCACTAGCGGGGGGGCCACGAAGACCCAGTACTTC	CANSSPGTSGGATKTQYF
14	many	TRBV4-3	TRBJ2-3	NA	TGCGCCAGCAGCCAAGATATAGTCACAGATACGCAGTATTTT	CASSQDIVTDTQYF
16	few	TRBV10-3	TRBJ1-3	NA	TGTGCCATCAGTGAGGGTAGGGGAGGCTCTGGAAACACCATATATTTT	CAISEGRGGSGNTIYF
14	NA	TRBV5-1	TRBJ1-4	TRBD1	TGCGCCAGCAGCTTACAGGGGGCTGAGGAAAAACTGTTTTTT	CASSLQGAEEKLFF
14	NA	TRBV19	TRBJ2-1	NA	TGTGCCAGTTCCCGGGACTGGGCCTACAATGAGCAGTTCTTC	CASSRDWAYNEQFF
13	NA	TRBV15	TRBJ2-7	NA	TGTGCCACCAGCAGCCCCTCGGCCCACGAGCAGTACTTC	CATSSPSAHEQYF
12	many	TRBV7-9	TRBJ2-1	NA	TGTGCCACAGCTATTACCCCCAATGAGCAGTTCTTC	CATAITPNEQFF
16	many	TRBV20-1	TRBJ2-1	TRBD2	TGCAGTGCTAGAGATCTCGCTAGCGGCACTTACAATGAGCAGTTCTTC	CSARDLASGTYNEQFF
16	many	TRBV9	TRBJ2-5	TRBD2	TGTGCCAGCACCCTAAATAGCGGGGGGGCCGGAGAGACCCAGTACTTC	CASTLNSGGAGETQYF
13	NA	TRBV19	TRBJ1-1	NA	TGTGCCAGTAGAGTTGAGGCAGGCACTGAAGCTTTCTTT	CASRVEAGTEAFF
13	NA	TRBV4-2	TRBJ2-7	NA	TGTGCCAGCAGCCAAGATCTCGAGGGCGAGCAGTACTTC	CASSQDLEGEQYF
16	NA	TRBV9	TRBJ2-1	TRBD2	TGTGCCAGCAGCACAGGGACTAGCGGGGGGCGGAATGAGCAGTTCTTC	CASSTGTSGGRNEQFF
13	NA	TRBV10-3	TRBJ2-5	NA	TGTGCCATCAGTGTAAATAGCGAGCAGACCCAGTACTTC	CAISVNSEQTQYF
16	NA	TRBV3-1	TRBJ2-3	TRBD2	TGTGCCAGCAGCCAAGATTTGGGCGGGGGGGCATATACGCAGTATTTT	CASSQDLGGGAYTQYF
13	NA	TRBV7-6	TRBJ1-1	TRBD1	TGTGCCAGCAGCTTGCAGGGGGCAGGTGAAGCTTTCTTT	CASSLQGAGEAFF
16	many	TRBV2	TRBJ1-5	TRBD1	TGTGCCAGCAGGGGGACAGTAAATTATAGCAATCAGCCCCAGCATTTT	CASRGTVNYSNQPQHF
14	NA	TRBV20-1	TRBJ2-1	TRBD2	TGCAGTGCTAGTGGGGGGGTTGTCTACAATGAGCAGTTCTTC	CSASGGVVYNEQFF
13	once	TRBV2	TRBJ1-1	NA	TGTGCCAGCGCGGGACAACGGAACACTGAAGCTTTCTTT	CASAGQRNTEAFF